This TCR beta chain was identified in a study of T cell repertoires in cytomegalovirus infection. Across the whole study: CMV infection and matching HLA type were both indicated by public TCR beta signatures. Findings and caveats of the study: Identification of carriers of CMV plus the relevant HLA was achieved through cumulative public TCR beta family frequency. Clonotypes of TCR beta that were HLA-C-restricted and CMV-specific dominated the ex vivo response.

V lost 5 bases, J lost 0 bases, and 13 bases lay in between. The CDR3 totals 15 residues. Looked up from germline, CDR1 is SGHTA and CDR2 is FQGNSA. TCRdb re-called the reads through MiXCR, storing one row per CDR3 protein. The sample has hundreds of thousands of distinct CDR3 sequences, 33% seen once. This clonotype appeared many times. Its matching antigen is unknown. The specimen was cultured PBMCs, collected from culture after CMV antigen stimulation. V gene TRBV7-2 combines with J gene TRBJ1-1, with D tentatively TRBD1 (6 bases). The sequence was collected from a human donor in good health (CMV status not recorded). Some clones in this sample may be carry-over from other donors' samples. This CDR3 is CASSPWTAMNTEAFF. The CDR3 DNA reads TGTGCCAGCAGCCCTTGGACAGCTATGAACACTGAAGCTTTCTTT.